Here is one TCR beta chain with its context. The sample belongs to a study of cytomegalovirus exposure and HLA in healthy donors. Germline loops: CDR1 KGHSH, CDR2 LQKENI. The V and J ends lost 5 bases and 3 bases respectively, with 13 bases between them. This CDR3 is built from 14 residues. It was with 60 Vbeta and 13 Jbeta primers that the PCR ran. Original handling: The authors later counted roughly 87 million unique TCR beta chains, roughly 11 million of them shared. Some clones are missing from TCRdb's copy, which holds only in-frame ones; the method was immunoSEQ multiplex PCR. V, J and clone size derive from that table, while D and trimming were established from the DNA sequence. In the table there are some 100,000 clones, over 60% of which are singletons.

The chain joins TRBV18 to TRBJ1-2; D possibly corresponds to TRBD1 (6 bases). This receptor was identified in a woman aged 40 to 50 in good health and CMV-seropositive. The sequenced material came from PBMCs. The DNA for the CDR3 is TGTGCCAGCTCATTCGGGGGGGCCCACTATGGCTACACCTTC. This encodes CASSFGGAHYGYTF.